This T cell receptor beta chain was recovered during a study of blood T cell repertoires in COVID-19. The data were produced by immunoSEQ multiplex PCR, yet TCRdb's version contains in-frame clones alone and is incomplete. The data hold about 270,000 clones, with roughly four fifths observed a single time. This clone was counted at least ten times. Germline assignment: CDR1 LNHDA and CDR2 SQIVND (reference sequence). The CDR3 sequence is 13 residues long. The trim removed 10 bases at V and 5 bases at J, leaving 10 bases unmatched. Sequencing was done on a sample of peripheral blood. The chain has TRBV19 and TRBJ1-1, with 7 bases lining up with TRBD1. This TCR was sampled from a woman aged 45-59 years who had recovered from COVID-19. The CDR3 loop reads CATSYTGETEAFF. CDR3 bases: TGTGCCACCTCATACACAGGGGAAACTGAAGCTTTCTTT.